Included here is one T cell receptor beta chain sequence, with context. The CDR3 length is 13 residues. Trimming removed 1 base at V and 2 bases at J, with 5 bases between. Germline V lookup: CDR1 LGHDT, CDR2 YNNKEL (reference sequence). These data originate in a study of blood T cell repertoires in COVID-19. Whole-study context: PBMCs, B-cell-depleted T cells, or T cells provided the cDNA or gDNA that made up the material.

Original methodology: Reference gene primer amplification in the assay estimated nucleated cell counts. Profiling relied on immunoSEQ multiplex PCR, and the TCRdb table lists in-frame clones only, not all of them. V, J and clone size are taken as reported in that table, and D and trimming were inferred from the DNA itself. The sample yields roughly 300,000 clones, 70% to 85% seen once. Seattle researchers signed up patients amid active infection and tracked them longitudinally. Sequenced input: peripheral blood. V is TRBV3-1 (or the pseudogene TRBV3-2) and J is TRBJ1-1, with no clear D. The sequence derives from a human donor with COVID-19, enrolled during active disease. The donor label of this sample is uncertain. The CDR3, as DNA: TGTGCCAGCAGCCAAGTTATTAACACTGAAGCTTTCTTT. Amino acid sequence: CASSQVINTEAFF.